This TCR beta chain stems from a study of T cell responses to AZD1222 COVID-19 vaccine (dated by TCRdb to about 2021). A note on the overall study: A total of approximately 230 trial participants underwent TCR sequencing, of whom around 200 received two doses of AZD1222 and about 26 received two doses of the MenACWY control vaccine. Trial participants were enrolled into age subgroups of 18-55, 56-69 and 70-plus years, which contained 148, 28 and 57 TCR-sequenced participants, respectively.

The CDR3 regions of human TCRbeta chains were analyzed by immunosequencing. The original methods were these. Repertoire TCRs were checked for matches against a reference library of SARS-CoV-2-specific TCRs that had been generated using the MIRA antigen-specificity platform. Breadth was defined as the fraction of unique TCRs that were SARS-CoV-2-associated, and depth was defined as the fraction of total T cells that were SARS-CoV-2-associated. Each spike-specific TCR was assigned to its reactive spike region and to a CD4 or CD8 class using the MIRA data. Log10-transformed breadth and depth values were compared by one-way ANOVA with Sidak's multiple comparisons tests. Held by TCRdb, this immuneACCESS table contains in-frame sequences only and omits some clones. Under half of the omission traces to an unresolved V gene where checked; the cause of the rest is unknown. The V and J calls and clone size were taken over from that table, and D and trimming were inferred from the DNA. This sample comprises roughly 80,000 clones, 85% to 95% of them detected only once. The top ten hold 3.5% to 5% of the sample.

Concerning this clone itself: Its antigen is still unknown. No much larger clone is present one base from it, and per-base qualities are unavailable.

The time point tag for this specimen amounts to: baseline before first vaccination. The treatment or condition label of this sample denotes: meningococcal conjugate vaccine given as trial control. The vaccinee samples were drawn from two UK trials, COV001 and COV002, one of which was a single-blind randomized controlled phase 2/3 trial testing AZD1222 (ChAdOx1 nCoV-19) in healthy adults. For TCRbeta chain sequencing, PBMC samples from trial participants were taken at day 0 and at day 28 after the second dose. General findings and caveats noted by the study authors: The whole spike protein was spanned by vaccine-associated CD4 TCRs, and dominant responses were seen in regions 160-218 and 743-854. Participants were mostly white British, with more females than males. The authors suggested clonal diversity may have been underestimated. Epitopes outside the regions mutated in the B.1.351 and B.1.1.7 variants were reportedly recognized by nearly half of the unique spike-specific TCRs. In the small 56-69-year group, the increase in depth fell short of significance, most likely because of low power. Conclusions about previously exposed vaccinees are limited, since just 5 to 7 AZD1222 recipients were seropositive for SARS-CoV-2 at baseline. After two AZD1222 doses, both the breadth and the depth of spike-specific TCRs were significantly higher than at day 0 and than in MenACWY recipients. Because no day 14 peak-response samples were available, repertoires were characterized only after the peak T cell response.

There are 14 amino acids in the CDR3, from cysteine to phenylalanine inclusive. Just the 42-base CDR3 DNA is kept, in frame starting at base 1. CDR1 and CDR2 are read off the germline V gene as MGHRA and YSYEKL. Trimming removed 0 bases from V and 11 bases from J; the gene matches leave 4 bases unexplained. This chain joins TRBV4-1 to TRBJ1-6; TRBD1 aligns with 7 central bases. The sequencing here drew on peripheral blood, taken on day 0 of MenACWY control vaccination. The TCR comes from an adult in good health. The nucleotides are TGCGCCAGCAGCCAAGAGCCCCAGGGGGCACCCCTCCACTTT. It translates to CASSQEPQGAPLHF.